This entry is about one TCR beta chain. Other DNA sequences from this sample encode an identical CDR3 as well. These data are taken from a study of blood T cell repertoires in COVID-19. Study background: The samples span acute and convalescent COVID-19 from the United States, Italy and Spain. Nucleic acid was either cDNA or gDNA, and it came from T cells, B-cell-depleted T cells, or PBMCs.

This CDR3 region has 14 residues. CDR1 and CDR2 from the germline V gene are SNHLY and FYNNEI. Germline trimming cut 8 bases from V and 0 bases from J; bases unmatched to any gene: 1. In the source study's methods: The authors estimated nucleated cell counts from reference gene primer amplification. Profiling relied on immunoSEQ multiplex PCR, and the TCRdb table lists in-frame clones only, not all of them. D and trimming come from the DNA, and the V and J calls and clone size come from that table. This table holds a few hundred thousand clones, approximately 91% found once. V and J are TRBV2 and TRBJ1-6; TRBD1 matches at 7 bases. The source of this sequence is a man aged 50-60 years with acute or convalescent COVID-19. The sample was peripheral blood. This chain's CDR3 is CASGDSSYNSPLHF. Here the CDR3 DNA reads TGTGCCAGCGGGGACAGCTCCTATAATTCACCCCTCCACTTT.